The 16 T cell receptor beta chains in this list originate from one sample, sequenced in a study of T cells in Graves' hyperthyroidism and ophthalmopathy. RNA transcripts were the template for amplifying TCR beta CDR3 regions. The primer set for the first-round RT-PCR of the TCR CDR3 was HTBI. One entry per CDR3 protein results from TCRdb running MiXCR on the multiplex PCR reads. The sample has approximately 380,000 distinct CDR3 sequences; 15% to 20% are singletons. The sequenced material came from blood. Receptor source: a woman between 18 and 29 years old with Graves' hyperthyroidism.

This clonotype was seen many times. The chain carries TRBV10-3 and TRBJ1-1, with 8 bases lining up with TRBD1. Germline CDR1 ENHRY, CDR2 SYGVKD. The CDR3 runs to 14 residues. Trimming took 7 bases from V and 6 from J; bases not matched to a gene: 10. The CDR3 reads CAIKIDRGGAEAFF. CDR3 nucleotides: TGTGCCATCAAAATCGACAGGGGAGGGGCTGAAGCTTTCTTT.

This clonotype came up a few times. The chain carries TRBV5-6 and TRBJ2-7; TRBD2 agrees at 7 bases. Trimming at V came to 6 bases and at J to 0 bases, leaving 12 bases not matched to a gene. This CDR3 has 16 amino acids. Germline lookup yields CDR1 SGHDT and CDR2 YYEEEE. CDR3 DNA sequence: TGTGCCAGCACCCGCTGGGCTAGCGGAAGCTCCTACGAGCAGTACTTC. This gives the protein CASTRWASGSSYEQYF.

At least ten counts were recorded for this clonotype. This chain uses TRBV20-1 with TRBJ2-7; possibly TRBD1 or TRBD2 for D (5 bases each). This CDR3 comprises 14 residues. V lost 7 bases and J 3 bases, leaving 19 bases between the germline ends. Germline values: CDR1 DFQATT, CDR2 SNEGSKA (reference sequence). CDR3 DNA sequence: TGCAGTGTACTCGGGGCCTTTAAAAGCTACGAGCAGTACTTC. Residues: CSVLGAFKSYEQYF.

This clonotype was picked up one time. This chain links TRBV7-2 with TRBJ2-2; D remains ambiguous. Germline CDR1 is SGHTA and CDR2 is FQGNSA. The CDR3 contains 13 residues. Trimming took 0 bases from V and 3 from J, leaving 2 bases between them. CDR3 sequence (DNA): TGTGCCAGCAGCTTAGCTTACACCGGGGAGCTGTTTTTT. It codes for CASSLAYTGELFF. The variable domain in full, with the rest retrieved from reference TRBV7-2 and TRBJ2-2, is GAGVSQSPSNKVTEKGKDVELRCDPISGHTALYWYRQSLGQGLEFLIYFQGNSAPDKSGLPSDRFSAERTGGSVSTLTIQRTQQEDSAVYLCASSLAYTGELFFGEGSRLTVL.

This clonotype was detected ten times or more. This chain uses TRBV6-5 with TRBJ2-5; D ambiguous. CDR3 length: 14 residues. Looked up from germline, CDR1 is MNHEY and CDR2 is SVGAGI. The germline V and J ends were trimmed by 0 bases and 5 bases, with 10 bases remaining between them. As DNA, the CDR3 is TGTGCCAGCAGTTACTCAGGCCGTAGGGAGACCCAGTACTTC. It encodes CASSYSGRRETQYF.

About this clonotype: The junction departs from the called germline gene at one end, perhaps through a read error. The chain has TRBV5-1 and TRBJ2-1, with TRBD2 identical over 12 bases. The CDR3 runs to 15 residues. Germline V lookup: CDR1 SGHRS, CDR2 YFSETQ. As DNA, the CDR3 is TGCGCCAGCAGCTCCGGACTAGCGGGATTCAATGAGAAGTTCTTC. Translation: CASSSGLAGFNEKFF.

The V and J genes are TRBV6-5 and TRBJ1-1; D perhaps matches TRBD1 (5 bases). V lost 2 bases to trimming and J lost 2 bases, with 12 bases between them. Germline-derived CDR1 and CDR2 are MNHEY and SVGAGI. The length of the CDR3 is 15 residues. The CDR3 is CASSYGGRGNTEAFF. The CDR3 DNA reads TGTGCCAGCAGTTACGGGGGAAGGGGTAACACTGAAGCTTTCTTT.

The chain couples TRBV10-3 to TRBJ2-4, with 7 bases lining up with TRBD1. The CDR3 has 17 residues. The germline V gene has CDR1 ENHRY and CDR2 SYGVKD. Trimming at V came to 0 bases and at J to 2 bases, leaving 7 bases not matched to a gene. DNA for the CDR3: TGTGCCATCAGTGAGTCGATCATGGGACAGCCCAAAAACATTCAGTACTTC. This codes for CAISESIMGQPKNIQYF.

This clonotype was seen repeatedly, ten times or more. The chain combines TRBV18 with TRBJ1-1; TRBD1 matches 9 bases. V lost 6 bases, J lost 7 bases, and 6 bases stayed unmatched. The CDR3 is 13 residues long. Germline V lookup: CDR1 KGHSH, CDR2 LQKENI. This CDR3 reads CASSLGQGFEAFF. The CDR3 bases are TGTGCCAGCTCTCTAGGACAGGGGTTTGAAGCTTTCTTT.

This clonotype was seen a few times. The rearrangement links TRBV5-1 to TRBJ2-7; 10 positions match TRBD2. This CDR3 has 20 amino acids. V shed 5 bases and J 1 base; nucleotides not matched to a gene: 21. Germline V gene sequence: CDR1 SGHRS, CDR2 YFSETQ. CDR3 in amino acids: CASRTGTSEGRNRISYEQYF. CDR3 nucleotides: TGCGCCAGCAGGACCGGGACTAGCGAGGGCCGGAACCGAATTTCCTACGAGCAGTACTTC.

The CDR3 spells CASTPGPGNTIYF. The CDR3 DNA reads TGTGCCAGCACCCCAGGACCTGGAAACACCATATATTTT. The genes are TRBV28 and TRBJ1-3; the D is unclear. In germline, CDR1 is MDHEN, CDR2 SYDVKM. The CDR3 spans 13 residues. V lost 7 bases and J 2 bases, leaving 9 bases between the germline ends.

This sequence joins TRBV6-2 or TRBV6-3 and TRBJ2-2; D remains ambiguous. CDR1 is MNHEY and CDR2 is SVGEGT in the germline V gene. V lost 8 bases and J lost 5, with 9 bases in between. CDR3 length: 12 residues. Here the CDR3 reads CASSTPTGELFF. DNA for the CDR3: TGTGCCAGCTCTACACCGACCGGGGAGCTGTTTTTT.

This clonotype occurred a few times. The chain joins TRBV5-5 to TRBJ1-2; D is uncertain. The V end lost 4 bases, the J end lost 7 bases, and 14 bases lay between the germline ends. The CDR3 has 13 residues. Germline CDR1 reads SGHKS; CDR2 reads YYEKEE (reference sequence). CDR3 residues: CASSLIITGGYTF. CDR3 in DNA: TGTGCCAGCAGCCTAATTATAACGGGTGGCTACACCTTC.

This clonotype occurred many times. In nucleotides, the CDR3 is TGTGCCAAACAGGGTCGGGCCTACGAGCAGTACTTC. This encodes CAKQGRAYEQYF. This sequence joins TRBV12-3 or TRBV12-4 and TRBJ2-7; D perhaps matches TRBD1 (6 bases). CDR3 length equals 12 residues. V lost 10 bases to trimming and J lost 2 bases, with 12 bases between them.

This clonotype has only a few counts. This chain joins TRBV3-1 and TRBJ1-1, with 7 bases lining up with TRBD1. Losses at the gene ends were 1 base for V and 5 bases for J; bases not matched to a gene: 7. The CDR3 sequence is 15 residues long. Per the germline V gene, CDR1 is LGHDT and CDR2 is YNNKEL (reference sequence). The CDR3 bases are TGTGCCAGCAGCCAAGGCGCCAGGGGGGATACTGAAGCTTTCTTT. This translates into CASSQGARGDTEAFF.

This clonotype came up once. V gene TRBV12-3 or TRBV12-4 combines with J gene TRBJ2-7, with a tentative D call TRBD1 (5 bases). The CDR3 runs 14 residues. The V end was cut by 7 bases, the J end by 5 bases, with 18 bases between. In DNA, the CDR3 is TGTGCCAGCACCCAGCAGGCCCGGACAAACGAGCAGTACTTC. Its protein is CASTQQARTNEQYF.